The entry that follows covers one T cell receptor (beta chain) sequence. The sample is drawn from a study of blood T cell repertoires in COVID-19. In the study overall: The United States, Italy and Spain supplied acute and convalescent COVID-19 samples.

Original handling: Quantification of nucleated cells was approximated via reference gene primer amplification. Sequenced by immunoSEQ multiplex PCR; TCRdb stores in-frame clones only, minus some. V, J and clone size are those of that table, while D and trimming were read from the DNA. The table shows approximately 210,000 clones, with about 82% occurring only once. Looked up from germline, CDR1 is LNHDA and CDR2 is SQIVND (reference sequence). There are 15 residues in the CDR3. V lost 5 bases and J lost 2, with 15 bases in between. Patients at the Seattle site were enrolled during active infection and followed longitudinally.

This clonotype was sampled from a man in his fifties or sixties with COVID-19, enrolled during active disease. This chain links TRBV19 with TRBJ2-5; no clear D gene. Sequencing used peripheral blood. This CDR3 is CASSSRSRVQETQYF. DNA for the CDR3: TGTGCCAGTAGTTCCCGAAGTCGGGTACAAGAGACCCAGTACTTC.